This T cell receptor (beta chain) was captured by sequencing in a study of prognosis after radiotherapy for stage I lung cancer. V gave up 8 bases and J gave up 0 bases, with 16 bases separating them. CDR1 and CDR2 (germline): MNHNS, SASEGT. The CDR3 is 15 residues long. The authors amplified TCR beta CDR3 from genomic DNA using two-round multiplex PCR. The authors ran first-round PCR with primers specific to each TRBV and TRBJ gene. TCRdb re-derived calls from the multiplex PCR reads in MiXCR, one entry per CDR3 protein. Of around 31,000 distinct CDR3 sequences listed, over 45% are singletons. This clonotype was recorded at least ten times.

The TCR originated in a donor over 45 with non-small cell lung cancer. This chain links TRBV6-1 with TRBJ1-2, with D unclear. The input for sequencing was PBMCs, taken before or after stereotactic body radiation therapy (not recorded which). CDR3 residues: CASARSGAANYGYTF. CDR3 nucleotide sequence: TGTGCCAGCGCCCGGTCGGGAGCGGCTAACTATGGCTACACCTTC.